This T cell receptor beta chain was found in a study of read filtering for tumor transcriptome and immune sequencing. Germline loops: CDR1 MNHNY, CDR2 SVGAGI (reference sequence). The CDR3 extends over 16 amino acids. This library used around 400 ng RNA and molecular barcoded adaptors spanning alpha/delta and beta/gamma chains. MiXCR, run by TCRdb on the reads, gives a single entry per CDR3 protein. The data hold 100,000 to 150,000 distinct CDR3 sequences, with about an eighth observed a single time. Details on this clonotype: It may be a read error: a sequence one base away is much more abundant.

This receptor was taken from a donor aged 40 or over with multiple myeloma. What was sequenced was a population of CD138-negative cells sorted from bone marrow. The chain joins TRBV6-6 to TRBJ2-4; perhaps D is TRBD1 or TRBD2 (5 bases each). CDR3: CASSPGAVLARNIQYF. The CDR3 coding sequence is TGTGCCAGCAGTCCTGGGGCAGTTCTAGCCAGAAACATTCAGTACTTC.